This T cell receptor (beta chain) was sequenced for a study of T cells in Graves' hyperthyroidism and ophthalmopathy. Study-wide findings and caveats: Blood also carried most thyroid clonotypes expanded above 0.001.

This clonotype has at least ten counts. Its specificity is unknown. Looked up from germline, CDR1 is SGHAT and CDR2 is FQNNGV. The CDR3 has 14 residues. The ends lost 2 bases at V and 7 bases at J; junction bases unmatched: 5. Authors of the study amplified TCR beta CDR3 regions from RNA transcripts. The HTBI primer set drove a first-round RT-PCR of the TCR CDR3. From the multiplex PCR reads, TCRdb called clonotypes with MiXCR, one entry per CDR3 protein. The sample holds some 650,000 distinct CDR3 sequences, roughly 15% seen once. The rearrangement links TRBV11-2 to TRBJ2-1; the match to TRBD1 covers 7 bases. Specimen: blood. The receptor was derived from a woman aged 40 to 50 with Graves' ophthalmopathy. In DNA form, the CDR3 reads TGTGCCAGCAGCTTAACCCAGACAGGGAATGAGCAGTTCTTC. It encodes CASSLTQTGNEQFF.